This is a list of T cell receptor beta chains from one sample in a study of monozygotic twins with inflammatory bowel disease. Reprocessing the 5' RACE reads, TCRdb reports a single entry for every CDR3 protein and omits DNA. Here the sample table reports about 440,000 distinct CDR3 sequences. Sequenced sample: blood. The receptors were gathered from a human donor with ulcerative colitis or Crohn's disease, or a healthy co-twin of an affected twin (not recorded which). CDR3s include the opening cysteine and the closing phenylalanine or tryptophan.

V gene	J gene	CDR3 protein
TRBV5-1	TRBJ2-1	CASSLGRERVYNEQFF
TRBV20-1	TRBJ2-2	CSAPSPGLAGRTGELFF
TRBV20-1	TRBJ2-2	CSASRTDLANTGELFF
TRBV6-5	TRBJ1-6	CASSYTTGPSYNSPLHF
TRBV6-5	TRBJ2-1	CASRGPGPPRFF
TRBV7-8	TRBJ2-2	CASSLVIQNTGELFF
TRBV28	TRBJ2-1	CASSSPGQGDNEQFF
TRBV10-3	TRBJ1-5	CAISESANQPQHF
TRBV5-1	TRBJ2-1	CTSSLGHSAEQFF
TRBV20-1	TRBJ2-2	CSASQNTGELFF
TRBV12-3/TRBV12-4	TRBJ2-5	CASRRTSGGALPTQYF
TRBV5-4	TRBJ2-3	CASSLDGTVGSDTQYF
TRBV2	TRBJ2-7	CASSGRGIEQYF
TRBV7-9	TRBJ2-5	CASSAPGPQETQYF
TRBV7-9	TRBJ2-1	CASSSSGPSWNEQFF
TRBV7-9	TRBJ1-1	CASSLLRFGTDTEAFF
TRBV30	TRBJ1-1	CAWRAQREAFF
TRBV24-1	TRBJ2-1	CATSDSGPQRRNEQFF
TRBV7-2	TRBJ2-6	CASTLGSWGANVLTF
TRBV12-3/TRBV12-4	TRBJ1-4	CASNHFGAKSEKLFF
TRBV20-1	TRBJ2-1	CSAIRVYNEQFF